The text below deals with one T cell receptor (beta chain). The record originates from a study of human T cells and chemical hapten exposure. TCRdb recomputed calls from the RACE reads with MiXCR, one row per CDR3 protein. Of 110,000 or so distinct CDR3 sequences in the sample, 30% to 35% were seen once. The CDR3 contains 19 residues. The V segment lost 3 bases and the J segment 0 bases; nucleotides outside the gene matches: 13. Germline V gene sequence: CDR1 SEHNR, CDR2 FQNEAQ (reference sequence). Stated time point: patch test 3, about 24 weeks after DPC sensitization. Described treatment: therapeutic diphenylcyclopropenone sensitization with weekly scalp DPC.

The J gene is TRBJ2-3, the V gene TRBV7-9; 9 positions match TRBD1. Sequencing was performed on whole blood, taken in connection with sensitization to the hapten diphenylcyclopropenone (DPC). This receptor was identified in a man aged 35-49 years with alopecia areata. Some clones in this sample may be carry-over from other donors' samples. Here the CDR3 reads CASSLSAGTGRSSTDTQYF. CDR3 DNA sequence: TGTGCCAGCAGCTTGTCTGCCGGGACAGGGCGATCTAGCACAGATACGCAGTATTTT. The full variable domain, in which reference TRBV7-9 and TRBJ2-3 provide the parts outside the CDR3, is DTGVSQNPRHKITKRGQNVTFRCDPISEHNRLYWYRQTLGQGPEFLTYFQNEAQLEKSRLLSDRFSAERPKGSFSTLEIQRTEQGDSAMYLCASSLSAGTGRSSTDTQYFGPGTRLTVL.